The T cell receptor beta chain described here comes from a study of follicular helper T cells after annual influenza vaccination. Generated by immunoSEQ multiplex PCR, the TCRdb table keeps only in-frame clones and is missing some. The repertoire holds roughly 7,000 clones, 75% to 90% seen once, with around 0.54% in the top ten. J lost 8 bases, V lost 1 base, and 5 bases had no gene match. The CDR3 is 15 amino acids. Germline CDR1 and CDR2: SGDLS and YYNGEE. Sample time point: 2015-2016 season, 7 days after influenza vaccination. The sequence derives from an adult who received the influenza vaccine. The sample in question was CXCR5- memory CD4+ T cells sorted from blood, obtained 7 days after influenza vaccination. The chain is built from TRBV9 and TRBJ2-1, with TRBD2 matching over 11 bases. This CDR3 reads CASSVTSGGGHEQFF. CDR3 sequence (DNA): TGTGCCAGCAGCGTAACTAGCGGGGGAGGGCATGAGCAGTTCTTC.